The entry below describes one T cell receptor beta chain. This specimen comes from a study of cytomegalovirus exposure and HLA in healthy donors. The overall study: Later, an analysis reported that the 95 to 150 validation repertoires had used the same platform as the 666 first-cohort repertoires.

V was clipped by 5 bases and J by 7 bases, with 17 bases between them. This CDR3 region has 15 residues. Germline CDR1 and CDR2: KGHSH and LQKENI. TCRdb keeps only in-frame clones here, not all; method: immunoSEQ multiplex PCR. The sample lists about 140,000 clones; roughly four fifths were seen once. The sample comprised PBMCs. The TCR was taken from a young man in good health and CMV-seropositive. The V and J genes are TRBV18 and TRBJ2-2; D perhaps matches TRBD1 (5 bases). The CDR3 bases are TGTGCCAGCTCATCACAGGCGGCCGGTGTCGGGGAGCTGTTTTTT. Protein sequence: CASSSQAAGVGELFF.